These T cell receptor beta chains were read from a single sample in a study of cytomegalovirus exposure and HLA in healthy donors. The assay was immunoSEQ multiplex PCR, and TCRdb's table has in-frame clones only and misses some. The repertoire holds 150,000 or so clones, with about 80% as singletons. The specimen sequenced was PBMCs. The receptors stem from a man between 35 and 55 years old in good health and CMV-seropositive. Each CDR3 is given with its conserved first and last residue. A D gene is named only where the DNA matches it firmly. The size of a clone is reported for some rows only, either as once, few or many, or as a class for expanded clones.

d_call	v_call	cdr3_length	clone_size	j_call	cdr3_aa	cdr3_nt
TRBD2	TRBV5-6	16	-	TRBJ2-1	CASSWWTSGIYNEQFF	TGTGCCAGCAGCTGGTGGACTAGCGGGATCTACAATGAGCAGTTCTTC
TRBD2	TRBV5-1	17	-	TRBJ2-3	CASSLGTLAGPTDTQYF	TGCGCCAGCAGCTTGGGGACCCTAGCGGGTCCCACAGATACGCAGTATTTT
TRBD2	TRBV2	15	few	TRBJ2-7	CASSVGTSPSYEQYF	TGTGCCAGCAGTGTGGGGACTAGCCCGTCCTACGAGCAGTACTTC
-	TRBV6-6	15	-	TRBJ2-7	CASSPGRERPYEQYF	TGTGCCAGCAGCCCCGGTAGGGAGAGGCCCTACGAGCAGTACTTC
-	TRBV18	16	-	TRBJ1-4	CASSPNTPGGNEKLFF	TGTGCCAGCTCACCAAACACACCCGGCGGTAATGAAAAACTGTTTTTT
TRBD2	TRBV11-2	16	-	TRBJ2-6	CASSPRGGRWANVLTF	TGTGCCAGCAGCCCACGGGGGGGGCGTTGGGCCAACGTCCTGACTTTC
-	TRBV6-1	13	-	TRBJ2-7	CASRPGLSYEQYF	TGTGCCAGCAGACCGGGACTCTCCTACGAGCAGTACTTC
-	TRBV7-2	14	-	TRBJ1-3	CASSLKTGGNTIYF	TGTGCCAGCAGCTTAAAAACAGGAGGAAACACCATATATTTT
-	TRBV10-3	15	-	TRBJ2-5	CATGPQGVGQETQYF	TGTGCCACCGGTCCTCAAGGGGTTGGGCAAGAGACCCAGTACTTC
-	TRBV4-1	15	-	TRBJ1-6	CASSQDQQFNSPLHF	TGCGCCAGCAGCCAAGATCAACAGTTTAATTCACCCCTCCACTTT
-	TRBV7-8	15	few	TRBJ2-7	CASSSPQGSSYEQYF	TGTGCCAGCAGCAGTCCCCAGGGGAGCTCCTACGAGCAGTACTTC
-	TRBV4-3	14	few	TRBJ1-6	CASSQGTGNSPLHF	TGCGCCAGCAGCCAAGGGACGGGGAATTCACCCCTCCACTTT
TRBD2	TRBV15	16	-	TRBJ2-3	CATSRGLADYTDTQYF	TGTGCCACCAGCAGAGGACTAGCGGACTACACAGATACGCAGTATTTT
-	TRBV6-6	15	-	TRBJ1-1	CASSYVGGMNTEAFF	TGTGCCAGCAGTTACGTCGGGGGGATGAACACTGAAGCTTTCTTT
TRBD1	TRBV20-1	11	-	TRBJ2-1	CSASRQGEQFF	TGCAGTGCCTCGAGACAGGGCGAGCAGTTCTTC
TRBD1	TRBV7-7	15	-	TRBJ2-5	CASSSHRGLGETQYF	TGTGCCAGCAGCAGCCACAGGGGGCTCGGGGAGACCCAGTACTTC
-	TRBV4-3	17	-	TRBJ2-1	CASSQEGGRGPYNEQFF	TGCGCCAGCAGCCAAGAGGGGGGAAGGGGGCCTTACAATGAGCAGTTCTTC
TRBD2	TRBV6-5	15	-	TRBJ2-1	CASSYSGLASDEQFF	TGTGCCAGCAGTTACTCGGGACTAGCGTCGGATGAGCAGTTCTTC
-	TRBV28	8	-	TRBJ2-7	CASKGTFF	TGTGCCAGCAAAGGGACTTTCTTC
TRBD1	TRBV5-4	15	-	TRBJ1-3	CASSSGQGYGNTIYF	TGTGCCAGCAGCTCGGGACAGGGGTACGGAAACACCATATATTTT
-	TRBV2	18	-	TRBJ2-7	CASGAPTTPLSSSYEQYF	TGTGCCAGCGGTGCTCCCACTACCCCACTCAGTAGCTCCTACGAGCAGTACTTC
-	TRBV7-2	14	-	TRBJ2-6	CASSLTAGANVLTF	TGTGCCAGCAGCTTAACTGCTGGGGCCAACGTCCTGACTTTC
-	TRBV28	13	-	TRBJ1-1	CASSLGAATEAFF	TGTGCCAGCAGTCTAGGGGCAGCTACTGAAGCTTTCTTT
TRBD2	TRBV10-3	13	-	TRBJ2-5	CATGLAPQETQYF	TGTGCCACGGGACTAGCCCCACAAGAGACCCAGTACTTC
-	TRBV7-9	16	-	TRBJ2-1	CASSLVSGMFYNEQFF	TGTGCCAGCAGCTTAGTCTCGGGAATGTTCTACAATGAGCAGTTCTTC
-	TRBV6-5	13	-	TRBJ2-1	CASSYLAGNEQFF	TGTGCCAGCAGTTACCTAGCCGGGAATGAGCAGTTCTTC
-	TRBV27	14	once	TRBJ2-7	CASSWASEPYEQYF	TGTGCCAGCAGTTGGGCTAGCGAGCCCTACGAGCAGTACTTC
-	TRBV15	15	-	TRBJ1-1	CATSRGGRGDTEAFF	TGTGCCACCAGCAGAGGAGGCAGGGGAGACACTGAAGCTTTCTTT
TRBD1	TRBV5-4	15	few	TRBJ2-2	CASSWGQGATNSLFF	TGTGCCAGCAGCTGGGGACAGGGGGCCACGAATTCGCTGTTTTTT
TRBD1	TRBV5-1	15	once	TRBJ2-7	CASSLETGGPWEQYF	TGCGCCAGCAGCTTGGAAACAGGGGGCCCGTGGGAGCAGTACTTC
TRBD2	TRBV6-4	16	-	TRBJ2-1	CASSHGGLAGSNEQFF	TGTGCCAGCTCTCATGGAGGACTAGCGGGCTCAAATGAGCAGTTCTTC
-	TRBV5-6	14	-	TRBJ2-1	CASSTGTLHNEQFF	TGTGCCAGCAGCACCGGGACTCTCCACAATGAGCAGTTCTTC
-	TRBV5-1	16	-	TRBJ1-1	CASSFQPSTGNTEAFF	TGCGCCAGCAGCTTCCAACCGTCGACAGGGAACACTGAAGCTTTCTTT
-	TRBV2	15	-	TRBJ2-7	CASSASIAVEDEQYF	TGTGCCAGCAGTGCTAGTATAGCGGTTGAGGACGAGCAGTACTTC
-	TRBV10-3	12	-	TRBJ2-3	CAIKGAGDTQYF	TGTGCCATCAAGGGAGCCGGAGATACGCAGTATTTT
TRBD2	TRBV5-1	14	-	TRBJ2-5	CASTTSGRGETQYF	TGCGCCAGTACGACTAGCGGGAGGGGGGAGACCCAGTACTTC
-	TRBV5-4	14	-	TRBJ2-1	CASSESPQYNEQFF	TGTGCCAGCAGCGAATCACCACAATACAATGAGCAGTTCTTC
TRBD2	TRBV7-9	15	-	TRBJ2-5	CASSRASGRGETQYF	TGTGCCAGCAGCAGGGCTAGCGGGAGGGGAGAGACCCAGTACTTC
TRBD2	TRBV2	16	few	TRBJ2-3	CASSEGSGRYPDTQYF	TGTGCCAGCAGTGAAGGCAGCGGGAGGTATCCAGATACGCAGTATTTT
TRBD2	TRBV9	15	-	TRBJ2-7	CASSVSAGGGYEQYF	TGTGCCAGCAGCGTATCAGCGGGAGGAGGCTACGAGCAGTACTTC